The 30 T cell receptor beta chains in this list originate from one sample, sequenced in a study of blood T cell repertoires in COVID-19. Here immunoSEQ multiplex PCR was the method, and the copy in TCRdb shows in-frame clones only, minus some. Of about 200,000 clones detected, around 84% appear once; the ten largest clones hold roughly 4.5%. The sample was peripheral blood. These receptors all come from a woman over 75 with acute or convalescent COVID-19.

The chain links TRBV7-2 to TRBJ2-3, with a tentative D call TRBD1 (6 bases). Trimming removed 2 bases at V and 3 bases at J, with 15 bases between. Looked up from germline, CDR1 is SGHTA and CDR2 is FQGNSA. The CDR3 runs 16 residues. The CDR3 region is CASSLYRTDGTDTQYF. CDR3 sequence (DNA): TGTGCCAGCAGCTTATACCGGACAGACGGGACAGATACGCAGTATTTT.

The rearrangement links TRBV7-9 to TRBJ2-3, with a possible D match to TRBD2 (6 bases). The germline gives CDR1 SEHNR, CDR2 FQNEAQ (reference sequence). The CDR3 is 14 residues long. Trimming removed 3 bases at V and 6 bases at J, with 13 bases between. CDR3 protein: CASSFEYSGDTQYF. The DNA of the CDR3 is TGTGCCAGCAGCTTTGAATACAGCGGGGATACGCAGTATTTT.

CDR3 bases: TGTGCCAGCAGCCCAAGGCTGGACAGAGCCACAGATACGCAGTATTTT. It is translated as CASSPRLDRATDTQYF. This rearrangement joins TRBV14 to TRBJ2-3, with D perhaps TRBD1 (6 bases). Looked up from germline, CDR1 is SGHDN and CDR2 is FVKESK. With 4 bases removed from V and 2 bases from J, the gap between germline ends came to 16 bases. The CDR3 spans 16 residues.

A single count supports this clone. The chain employs TRBV12-3 or TRBV12-4 and TRBJ2-5, with D possibly being TRBD1 (5 bases). There are 13 residues in the CDR3. Trimming removed 4 bases from V and 2 bases from J, with 8 bases in between. In DNA, the CDR3 is TGTGCCAGCAGTTGGTCAGGGCAAGAGACCCAGTACTTC. It specifies CASSWSGQETQYF.

This chain links TRBV6-5 with TRBJ2-7; TRBD2 matches at 9 bases. From germline, CDR1 is MNHEY and CDR2 SVGAGI. This CDR3 has 15 residues. V dropped 6 bases and J dropped 2; count of bases not matched to a gene: 8. CDR3 residues: CASRVSIAGAYEQYF. CDR3 in DNA: TGTGCCAGCAGAGTATCAATAGCGGGGGCCTACGAGCAGTACTTC.

This chain connects TRBV29-1 to TRBJ2-1; TRBD2 is a possible D gene (5 bases). V was shortened by 6 bases and J by 0 bases, with 15 bases between the two germline ends. The CDR3 is 15 residues long. Germline CDR1 reads SQVTM; CDR2 reads ANQGSEA. CDR3 loop: CSVLAVGSSYNEQFF. The CDR3 DNA sequence: TGCAGCGTCCTTGCGGTAGGGAGCTCCTACAATGAGCAGTTCTTC.

The J gene is TRBJ2-7, the V gene TRBV19, with TRBD1 matching 7 bases. The CDR3 covers 12 residues. CDR1 and CDR2 from the germline V gene are LNHDA and SQIVND (reference sequence). Trimming took 6 bases from V and 4 from J; bases not matched to a gene: 3. The CDR3 bases are TGTGCCAGTAGCACACAGGGGTACGAGCAGTACTTC. Its translation is CASSTQGYEQYF.

In nucleotides, the CDR3 is TGTGCCAGCAGCTTGAGAAACCGGGACAGGAACACTGAAGCTTTCTTT. Translated, it gives CASSLRNRDRNTEAFF. The chain combines TRBV7-8 with TRBJ1-1; 7 bases are a match to TRBD1. The V and J ends lost 3 bases and 1 base, in that order; junction bases with no gene match: 8. This CDR3 spans 16 amino acids. Germline lookup yields CDR1 SGHVS and CDR2 FQNEAQ.

The chain has TRBV7-9 and TRBJ1-5; 7 nucleotides line up with TRBD1. The junction had 6 bases not matched to a gene; V was cut back by 3 bases and J by 4 bases. This CDR3 has 15 residues. Germline lookup yields CDR1 SEHNR and CDR2 FQNEAQ (reference sequence). This CDR3 is CASSLGTGVNQPQHF. CDR3 coding DNA: TGTGCCAGCAGCTTGGGAACAGGGGTAAATCAGCCCCAGCATTTT.

The chain has TRBV24-1 and TRBJ2-6, with a possible D match to TRBD2 (5 bases). CDR1 and CDR2 (germline): KGHDR, SFDVKD. This CDR3 has 17 amino acids. Trimming left V 4 bases short and J 0 bases short, with 12 bases between. The DNA for the CDR3 is TGTGCCACCAGTGACGGGGTAACTAGCTCTGGGGCCAACGTCCTGACTTTC. Amino acids: CATSDGVTSSGANVLTF.

This clone has a single count. The V call is TRBV5-4, the J call TRBJ2-5, with D possibly being TRBD1 (5 bases). Looked up from germline, CDR1 is SGHNT and CDR2 is YYREEE (reference sequence). The V and J ends lost 4 bases and 4 bases respectively, with 11 bases between them. This CDR3 is built from 13 residues. CDR3 nucleotides: TGTGCCAGCAGCGTTGACAGCCGAGAGACCCAGTACTTC. Protein: CASSVDSRETQYF.

This CDR3 reads CASSLGDRSRDTQYF. CDR3 coding DNA: TGCGCCAGCAGCTTGGGTGACAGGAGTAGAGATACGCAGTATTTT. The genes are TRBV5-1 and TRBJ2-3; D is possibly TRBD1 (6 bases). The CDR3 spans 15 residues. Trimming took off 0 bases at V and 5 bases at J, with 13 bases between the two ends. Germline loops: CDR1 SGHRS, CDR2 YFSETQ.

The genes are TRBV4-3 and TRBJ1-1; a weak D match, TRBD1 (5 bases). Germline V CDR1 and CDR2: LGHNA, YSLEER. Trimming removed 1 base at V and 3 bases at J, with 12 bases between. This CDR3 is 15 amino acids long. CDR3: CASSQVSRGYTEAFF. The CDR3 DNA reads TGCGCCAGCAGCCAAGTCAGTAGGGGATACACTGAAGCTTTCTTT.

The CDR3 sequence: CASSKEGRGNSPLHF. Written as DNA, the CDR3 is TGTGCCAGCAGCAAAGAGGGTCGAGGGAATTCACCCCTCCACTTT. The gene calls are TRBV21-1 and TRBJ1-6. TRBV21-1 has pseudogene status. The CDR3 consists of 15 residues.

J is TRBJ1-3 and V is TRBV10-2; the D is unclear. V lost 0 bases and J lost 4, with 7 bases in between. The CDR3 length is 14 residues. Germline V gene lookup returns CDR1 WSHSY and CDR2 SAAADI. The CDR3 protein is CASSESGAGNTIYF. CDR3 nucleotide sequence: TGCGCCAGCAGTGAGTCGGGCGCAGGAAACACCATATATTTT.

CDR3 protein: CATSETTGTEYNEQFF. The CDR3 DNA follows: TGTGCCACCAGTGAGACGACCGGGACAGAATACAATGAGCAGTTCTTC. The rearrangement uses TRBV24-1 and TRBJ2-1, with 7 bases aligning to TRBD1. The CDR3 length is 16 residues. Germline V gene data show CDR1 as KGHDR and CDR2 as SFDVKD. Germline trimming cut 4 bases from V and 4 bases from J; bases unmatched to any gene: 9.

This clone has a handful of counts. This chain joins TRBV10-3 and TRBJ2-7; 11 bases agree with TRBD1. The V segment lost 2 bases and the J segment 1 base; nucleotides outside the gene matches: 4. This CDR3 has 16 amino acids. Looked up from germline, CDR1 is ENHRY and CDR2 is SYGVKD. CDR3 residues: CAISEVRDRGSYEQYF. The CDR3 nucleotides read TGTGCCATCAGTGAGGTCCGGGACAGGGGGTCCTACGAGCAGTACTTC.

The chain is built from TRBV7-2 and TRBJ2-2; D gene uncertain. The CDR3 is made up of 15 amino acids. Germline CDR1 is SGHTA and CDR2 is FQGNSA. Trimming pared 1 base from V and 5 bases from J, leaving 11 bases between. The CDR3 sequence: CASSLVGSDTGELFF. The DNA for the CDR3 is TGTGCCAGCAGCTTAGTTGGCAGCGATACCGGGGAGCTGTTTTTT.

The chain employs TRBV11-3 and TRBJ2-1; 15 bases fit TRBD2. The ends lost 5 bases at V and 12 bases at J; junction bases unmatched: 8. The CDR3 extends over 15 amino acids. The germline CDR1 and CDR2 sequences are SGHNT and YENEEA. CDR3 DNA: TGTGCCAGCAGCCAAGGACTAGCGGGAGGGTGGAGGCAGTTCTTC. Translation: CASSQGLAGGWRQFF. The entire variable domain, with the rest obtained from reference TRBV11-3 and TRBJ2-1, is as follows: EAGVVQSPRYKIIEKKQPVAFWCNPISGHNTLYWYLQNLGQGPELLIRYENEEAVDDSQLPKDRFSAERLKGVDSTLKIQPAELGDSAVYLCASSQGLAGGWRQFFGPGTRLTVL.

The rearrangement uses TRBV2 and TRBJ2-3, with 8 bases aligning to TRBD1. The germline gives CDR1 SNHLY, CDR2 FYNNEI. V dropped 3 bases and J dropped 5; count of bases not matched to a gene: 7. This CDR3 region has 15 residues. The CDR3, as DNA: TGTGCCAGCAGTGATGCAGACAGGGGAAAAGATACGCAGTATTTT. It codes for CASSDADRGKDTQYF.

The chain has TRBV19 and TRBJ2-1; 8 nucleotides match TRBD2. Germline lookup yields CDR1 LNHDA and CDR2 SQIVND (reference sequence). CDR3 length: 15 amino acids. The trim removed 7 bases at V and 9 bases at J, leaving 14 bases unmatched. As DNA, the CDR3 is TGTGCCAGTACGCCGGGGGGGGGAGTAGGCACTGAGCAGTTCTTC. Protein sequence: CASTPGGGVGTEQFF.

This chain joins TRBV30 and TRBJ2-7; D not certain. The germline V gene encodes CDR1 GTSNPN and CDR2 SVGIG (reference sequence). The CDR3 spans 12 residues. Between the trimmed V and J ends, which lost 6 bases and 3 bases, there was a span of 12 bases. This chain's CDR3 is CACLSGIYEQYF. The CDR3, as DNA: TGTGCCTGTTTATCGGGTATCTACGAGCAGTACTTC.

The count of this clone is one. The chain couples TRBV18 to TRBJ2-5, with 7 positions matching TRBD1. This CDR3 is 13 amino acids long. CDR1 is KGHSH and CDR2 is LQKENI in the germline V gene. Unmatched junction bases numbered 7, after V lost 8 bases and J lost 4 bases. The CDR3 protein is CASLQGIGETQYF. Written as DNA, the CDR3 is TGTGCCAGCCTACAGGGGATAGGAGAGACCCAGTACTTC.

The genes are TRBV13 and TRBJ1-1; possible D gene TRBD1, 5 bases. The CDR3 covers 14 residues. The germline V and J ends were trimmed by 4 bases and 5 bases, with 14 bases remaining between them. Germline lookup yields CDR1 PRHDT and CDR2 FYEKMQ (reference sequence). CDR3 coding DNA: TGTGCCAGCAGCTCCCAGGGAGGTTGGACTGAAGCTTTCTTT. Its translation is CASSSQGGWTEAFF.

This chain connects TRBV5-1 to TRBJ2-2; 10 bases match TRBD1. There are 18 residues in the CDR3. J lost 5 bases, V lost 4 bases, and 14 bases had no gene match. The V gene's germline CDR1 is SGHRS and CDR2 YFSETQ. The CDR3 reads CASSLVKSDRGYTGELFF. The DNA of the CDR3 is TGCGCCAGCAGCCTCGTGAAATCGGACAGGGGGTATACCGGGGAGCTGTTTTTT.

The chain recombines TRBV7-9 with TRBJ2-5; perhaps TRBD1 as D (6 bases). Germline V CDR1 and CDR2: SEHNR, FQNEAQ (reference sequence). The CDR3 has 15 residues. The V end lost 5 bases, the J end lost 5 bases, and 18 bases lay between the germline ends. In nucleotides, the CDR3 is TGTGCCAGCAGCCTAAATACAGGGATGGGGGAGACCCAGTACTTC. The encoded protein is CASSLNTGMGETQYF.

The CDR3 is CATSRVSRNNEQFF. CDR3 DNA: TGTGCCACCAGCAGAGTATCGAGAAACAATGAGCAGTTCTTC. The V call is TRBV15, the J call TRBJ2-1, with D unresolved. CDR1 and CDR2 (germline): LNHNV, YYDKDF (reference sequence). Trimming cost V 1 base and J 5 bases, with 9 bases left between them. There are 14 residues in the CDR3.

The chain joins TRBV7-2 to TRBJ2-1; D call uncertain. Trimming took off 3 bases at V and 8 bases at J, with 11 bases between the two ends. This CDR3 is 13 amino acids long. Germline CDR1 reads SGHTA; CDR2 reads FQGNSA. This CDR3 reads CASSFRQVDEQFF. DNA of the CDR3: TGTGCCAGCAGCTTCCGCCAGGTGGATGAGCAGTTCTTC.

The chain joins TRBV7-2 to TRBJ1-4, with TRBD1 identical over 9 bases. This CDR3 has 16 residues. The germline CDR1 and CDR2 sequences are SGHTA and FQGNSA. Germline trimming cut 0 bases from V and 8 bases from J; bases unmatched to any gene: 7. The CDR3 is CASSLAGGQGWEKLFF. CDR3 nucleotides: TGTGCCAGCAGCTTAGCTGGGGGACAGGGCTGGGAAAAACTGTTTTTT.

The V and J genes are TRBV20-1 and TRBJ2-7; D possibly corresponds to TRBD2 (5 bases). This CDR3 comprises 11 residues. V was pared by 6 bases and J by 2 bases, with 8 bases between. CDR1 DFQATT and CDR2 SNEGSKA come from the germline V gene (reference sequence). The CDR3 here is CSAQRTYEQYF. CDR3 sequence (DNA): TGCAGTGCCCAGCGGACCTACGAGCAGTACTTC.